These 26 T cell receptor beta chains share one sample of origin, sequenced in a study of cytomegalovirus exposure and HLA in healthy donors. PCR amplification relied on 60 Vbeta primers (plus 13 Jbeta primers). Data came from immunoSEQ multiplex PCR; TCRdb stores just in-frame clones and leaves some out. This sample has roughly 80,000 clones, with 62% found just once. Sequencing was done on a sample of PBMCs. The receptors here all came from a male donor in good health and CMV-seropositive.

The chain has TRBV2 and TRBJ1-6; TRBD1 is a possible D gene (5 bases). The CDR3 covers 16 residues. Trimming stripped 7 bases from V and 6 bases from J, with 19 bases between. Germline V gene data show CDR1 as SNHLY and CDR2 as FYNNEI. The CDR3 is CASTLQGRGFNSPLHF. CDR3 coding DNA: TGTGCCAGCACCCTTCAAGGTAGGGGTTTTAATTCACCCCTCCACTTT.

V is TRBV7-9 and J is TRBJ1-2; 10 bases are a match to TRBD1. The CDR3 length is 16 residues. Germline V CDR1 and CDR2: SEHNR, FQNEAQ (reference sequence). V dropped 1 base and J dropped 6; count of bases not matched to a gene: 8. The CDR3 sequence is CASSLVVGTGENGYTF. DNA for the CDR3: TGTGCCAGCAGCTTAGTAGTTGGGACAGGGGAGAATGGCTACACCTTC.

The table lists this clone with a count of one. The chain combines TRBV7-2 with TRBJ2-1; weak D call: TRBD1 (6 bases). The CDR3 spans 12 residues. The germline V gene encodes CDR1 SGHTA and CDR2 FQGNSA. The V end lost 5 bases, the J end lost 13 bases, and 15 bases lay between the germline ends. CDR3 protein: CASSQTSGVQFF. The CDR3 DNA reads as TGTGCCAGCAGCCAGACCTCAGGGGTACAGTTCTTC.

The rearrangement links TRBV30 to TRBJ1-5, with 9 bases identical to TRBD1. Germline CDR1 GTSNPN, CDR2 SVGIG (reference sequence). CDR3 length: 15 residues. Unmatched junction bases numbered 6, after V lost 0 bases and J lost 6 bases. The CDR3 DNA reads as TGTGCCTGGAGTGTAACGGGACAGGGCCGTCAGCCCCAGCATTTT. Its protein product is CAWSVTGQGRQPQHF.

The chain is built from TRBV27 and TRBJ1-2, with 7 bases matching TRBD1. After removal of 7 bases from V and 5 bases from J, the junction contained 13 bases not matched to a gene. The CDR3 extends over 15 amino acids. The germline V gene has CDR1 MNHEY and CDR2 SMNVEV (reference sequence). The CDR3 nucleotides are TGTGCCAGCACGTCGGCAGGGGACAGTGGATATGGCTACACCTTC. Translation: CASTSAGDSGYGYTF.

This chain links TRBV27 with TRBJ2-3; TRBD2 aligns across 7 bases. Germline CDR1 reads MNHEY; CDR2 reads SMNVEV (reference sequence). V trimming: 11 bases; J trimming: 4 bases; junction bases outside the gene matches: 6. This CDR3 region has 12 residues. CDR3 protein: CAGRLASDTQYF. The DNA of the CDR3 is TGTGCCGGAAGACTAGCTTCAGATACGCAGTATTTT.

V is TRBV18 and J is TRBJ1-5; 8 positions agree with TRBD1. V shed 0 bases and J 3 bases; nucleotides not matched to a gene: 10. There are 18 residues in the CDR3. CDR1 is KGHSH and CDR2 is LQKENI in the germline V gene. The CDR3 loop reads CASSPPGQGATPNQPQHF. CDR3 nucleotides: TGTGCCAGCTCACCACCCGGGCAGGGGGCTACCCCCAATCAGCCCCAGCATTTT.

This clone was recorded a few times. This rearrangement joins TRBV6-5 to TRBJ1-2; D uncertain. The CDR3 is 13 residues long. Germline CDR1 is MNHEY and CDR2 is SVGAGI. Trimming took off 0 bases at V and 1 base at J, with 3 bases between the two ends. CDR3 sequence (DNA): TGTGCCAGCAGTTACTCGAGTAACTATGGCTACACCTTC. This translates into CASSYSSNYGYTF.

The V call is TRBV5-7, the J call TRBJ2-7; D possibly corresponds to TRBD2 (6 bases). TRBV5-7 is classed as an ORF, of uncertain function. There are 14 residues in the CDR3. Trimming removed 4 bases at V and 3 bases at J, with 14 bases between. This chain's CDR3 is CASSISGEGYEQYF. Here the CDR3 DNA reads TGTGCCAGCAGCATTTCGGGAGAAGGCTACGAGCAGTACTTC.

The chain links TRBV19 to TRBJ2-1, with 7 bases aligning to TRBD2. The CDR3 has 15 residues. The V segment lost 5 bases and the J segment 2 bases; nucleotides outside the gene matches: 6. The germline gives CDR1 LNHDA, CDR2 SQIVND (reference sequence). CDR3 bases: TGTGCCAGTAGTGGCTCGGCGGGGGCCTACAATGAGCAGTTCTTC. Amino acids: CASSGSAGAYNEQFF.

This rearrangement joins TRBV7-2 to TRBJ2-7; D call uncertain. The V end lost 0 bases, the J end lost 7 bases, and 10 bases lay between the germline ends. The CDR3 sequence is 13 residues long. The germline CDR1 and CDR2 sequences are SGHTA and FQGNSA. The CDR3 protein is CASSLASESEQYF. CDR3 nucleotide sequence: TGTGCCAGCAGCTTAGCATCGGAGTCGGAGCAGTACTTC.

The chain couples TRBV9 to TRBJ2-5, with 11 positions matching TRBD2. The CDR3 extends over 17 amino acids. The germline V gene has CDR1 SGDLS and CDR2 YYNGEE. V shed 0 bases, J shed 1 base, and the junction held 5 bases outside the gene matches. CDR3: CASSVEGSGGAQETQYF. CDR3 bases: TGTGCCAGCAGCGTAGAGGGTAGCGGGGGGGCCCAAGAGACCCAGTACTTC.

The rearrangement links TRBV5-1 to TRBJ1-6; D is possibly TRBD1 (6 bases). Germline assignment: CDR1 SGHRS and CDR2 YFSETQ. V lost 0 bases and J 7 bases, leaving 8 bases between the germline ends. The CDR3 runs 14 residues. CDR3 sequence reads: CASSLGQDNSPLHF. The CDR3 DNA is TGCGCCAGCAGCTTGGGACAGGACAATTCACCCCTCCACTTT.

V and J are TRBV6-1 and TRBJ1-1; no firm D call. The CDR3 sequence is 12 residues long. Germline CDR1 and CDR2: MNHNS and SASEGT. The germline V and J ends were trimmed by 6 bases and 1 base, with 6 bases remaining between them. CDR3 bases: TGTGCCAGCAGGTTTCAGAACACTGAAGCTTTCTTT. Translated, it gives CASRFQNTEAFF.

This clone has more than one count but fewer than ten. The chain has TRBV7-2 and TRBJ1-3; D not resolved. CDR3 length: 14 amino acids. Trimming cost V 2 bases and J 1 base, with 6 bases left between them. The germline V gene encodes CDR1 SGHTA and CDR2 FQGNSA. CDR3 sequence (DNA): TGTGCCAGCAGCTTACAGGTGTCTGGAAACACCATATATTTT. Encoded protein: CASSLQVSGNTIYF.

The J gene is TRBJ1-2, the V gene TRBV27, with 10 bases aligning to TRBD1. V lost 10 bases to trimming and J lost 10 bases; unmatched junction nucleotides: 9. The length of the CDR3 is 12 residues. Germline values: CDR1 MNHEY, CDR2 SMNVEV (reference sequence). CDR3 sequence reads: CAIRAGTGDYTF. The CDR3 DNA reads TGTGCCATCAGGGCGGGGACAGGGGACTACACCTTC.

V is TRBV18 and J is TRBJ2-3; 10 positions agree with TRBD2. J lost 5 bases, V lost 4 bases, and 6 bases had no gene match. The CDR3 is 15 amino acids. In germline, CDR1 is KGHSH, CDR2 LQKENI. The CDR3 protein is CASSHQREGQDTQYF. The DNA for the CDR3 is TGTGCCAGCTCACATCAGCGGGAGGGACAAGATACGCAGTATTTT.

The chain joins TRBV18 to TRBJ2-7, with 10 bases that match TRBD2. Looked up from germline, CDR1 is KGHSH and CDR2 is LQKENI. V shed 4 bases and J 2 bases; nucleotides not matched to a gene: 14. This CDR3 region has 18 residues. The CDR3 reads CASSLDRGRSGRAYEQYF. The CDR3 DNA is TGTGCCAGCTCACTAGACAGGGGAAGGAGCGGGAGGGCCTACGAGCAGTACTTC.

This clone was observed a few times. The gene calls are TRBV28 and TRBJ2-2; perhaps TRBD2 as D (6 bases). The germline CDR1 and CDR2 sequences are MDHEN and SYDVKM. V lost 6 bases to trimming and J lost 6 bases, with 17 bases between them. The CDR3 consists of 15 residues. The CDR3 DNA follows: TGTGCCAGCAGAGGGAGGAGGGCCTGGGCCGGGGAGCTGTTTTTT. Its protein is CASRGRRAWAGELFF.

The CDR3 coding sequence is TGTGCCAGTAGTATAGTAACTAGCAATTCCGAGACCCAGTACTTC. Its protein is CASSIVTSNSETQYF. The gene calls are TRBV19 and TRBJ2-5; the D gene is possibly TRBD2 (6 bases). The CDR3 is 15 residues long. Per the germline V gene, CDR1 is LNHDA and CDR2 is SQIVND (reference sequence). The germline V and J ends were trimmed by 1 base and 5 bases, with 14 bases remaining between them.

The chain is built from TRBV5-1 and TRBJ1-2, with TRBD1 as a possible D gene (5 bases). The CDR3 loop spans 15 amino acids. The germline V gene encodes CDR1 SGHRS and CDR2 YFSETQ. V shed 1 base and J shed 4 bases, with 14 bases lying between them. The DNA for the CDR3 is TGCGCCAGCAGCTTGTCACAAGGGGCGATCTATGGCTACACCTTC. Translating it yields CASSLSQGAIYGYTF. Together with reference TRBV5-1 and TRBJ1-2, the CDR3 gives the full variable domain: KAGVTQTPRYLIKTRGQQVTLSCSPISGHRSVSWYQQTPGQGLQFLFEYFSETQRNKGNFPGRFSGRQFSNSRSEMNVSTLELGDSALYLCASSLSQGAIYGYTFGSGTRLTVV.

The J gene is TRBJ2-1, the V gene TRBV5-4, with D unclear. The CDR3 consists of 12 residues. V gave up 0 bases and J gave up 7 bases, with 5 bases separating them. CDR1 is SGHNT, CDR2 YYREEE, per germline (reference sequence). The CDR3, as DNA: TGTGCCAGCAGCTTGGGTCTGAATGAGCAGTTCTTC. It is translated as CASSLGLNEQFF.

CDR3 loop: CASSFGGQGGEQYF. CDR3 nucleotides: TGTGCCAGCAGCTTTGGGGGACAGGGGGGAGAGCAGTACTTC. J is TRBJ2-7 and V is TRBV7-9; 11 nucleotides align to TRBD1. Germline V gives CDR1 SEHNR, CDR2 FQNEAQ (reference sequence). V was pared by 3 bases and J by 7 bases, with 5 bases of the junction left unmatched. The CDR3 consists of 14 residues.

The DNA of the CDR3 is TGTGCCTGGAGTGCCCGGGGAGGGACCTATAATTCACCCCTCCACTTT. Translation: CAWSARGGTYNSPLHF. V and J are TRBV30 and TRBJ1-6; D not resolved. Germline loops: CDR1 GTSNPN, CDR2 SVGIG (reference sequence). Trimming pared 1 base from V and 2 bases from J, leaving 12 bases between. The CDR3 sequence is 16 residues long. The full variable domain, in which reference TRBV30 and TRBJ1-6 provide the parts outside the CDR3, is SQTIHQWPATLVQPVGSPLSLECTVEGTSNPNLYWYRQAAGRGLQLLFYSVGIGQISSEVPQNLSASRPQDRQFILSSKKLLLSDSGFYLCAWSARGGTYNSPLHFGNGTRLTVT.

Turning to this clone: Mismatch with germline at one junction end may stem from a read error. The chain carries TRBV27 and TRBJ1-1, with unresolved D. The CDR3 is 12 amino acids. Germline V lookup: CDR1 MNHEY, CDR2 SMNVEV (reference sequence). CDR3 sequence: CASSPDGVRGLF. CDR3 sequence (DNA): TGTGCCAGCAGCCCGGACGGGGTAAGAGGTCTCTTT.

The V call is TRBV20-1, the J call TRBJ1-1; 9 bases map to TRBD1. Per the germline V gene, CDR1 is DFQATT and CDR2 is SNEGSKA (reference sequence). V shed 5 bases and J 9 bases; nucleotides not matched to a gene: 4. The CDR3 extends over 11 amino acids. Here the CDR3 reads CSAYGQGQAFF. The CDR3 DNA follows: TGCAGTGCTTACGGACAGGGGCAAGCTTTCTTT.